Listed below are T cell receptor beta chains from one sample, sequenced in a study of blood T cell repertoires in COVID-19. Sequenced by immunoSEQ multiplex PCR; TCRdb stores in-frame clones only, minus some. The top ten clones hold around 4% of a sample with around 40,000 clones, around 95% of them seen once. Sequencing was carried out using peripheral blood. The receptors were gathered from a human donor with active COVID-19. The donor label of this sample is uncertain. Each CDR3 is given with its conserved first and last residue. The order of the fields is CDR3 DNA, CDR3 protein, V gene, clone size, J gene, D gene. D genes are given only for firm matches. Only part of the rows carry a size: once, few, many, or a class if the clone is expanded.

TGTGCCAGCAGACTACCAACAAGGCGGGCTCATCAGCCCCAGCATTTT,CASRLPTRRAHQPQHF,TRBV11-2,few,TRBJ1-5,-
TGTGCCAGCAGCTTGGGCGAGAGGGAACCCATCTACGAGCAGTACTTC,CASSLGEREPIYEQYF,TRBV5-7,-,TRBJ2-7,-
TGCGCCAGTCGTTTTCTGGACAGGGTATACTATGGCTACACCTTC,CASRFLDRVYYGYTF,TRBV5-1,-,TRBJ1-2,TRBD1
TGTGCCAGTAGTCCGTACAGGGCAAGCTCCTATAATTCACCCCTCCACTTT,CASSPYRASSYNSPLHF,TRBV19,-,TRBJ1-6,-
TGTGCCAGCAGTTTACCGGGAAACACCATATATTTT,CASSLPGNTIYF,TRBV12-3/TRBV12-4,-,TRBJ1-3,-
TGTGCCAGCAGCGTAGGGCATGGAAACACCATATATTTT,CASSVGHGNTIYF,TRBV9,-,TRBJ1-3,-
TGTGCCAGCAGCATGGGACAGGGGTGGTACAATGAGCAGTTCTTC,CASSMGQGWYNEQFF,TRBV9,-,TRBJ2-1,TRBD1
TGTGCTAGTGGTTTGACCACAGGGACCTCTGGAAACACCATATATTTT,CASGLTTGTSGNTIYF,TRBV12-5,-,TRBJ1-3,-
TGTGCCAGCAGCTTGCTGTCCTGGGCGAACACTGAAGCTTTCTTT,CASSLLSWANTEAFF,TRBV5-6,-,TRBJ1-1,-
TGCGCCAGCAGCCAAGAACTTACTAGCGGGAACTACGAGCAGTACTTC,CASSQELTSGNYEQYF,TRBV4-3,once,TRBJ2-7,TRBD2
TGTGCCAGCAGTTTAGTCTCAACTAATGAAAAACTGTTTTTT,CASSLVSTNEKLFF,TRBV28,-,TRBJ1-4,-
TGTGCCAGCTCACCGGGGACAGGCGCCTTGAACACTGAAGCTTTCTTT,CASSPGTGALNTEAFF,TRBV18,-,TRBJ1-1,TRBD1
TGCAGTGCTAGTCGGGGGGTAGGTCAGCCCCAGCATTTT,CSASRGVGQPQHF,TRBV20-1,-,TRBJ1-5,-
TGCGCCAGCAGCCAAGAAAGGGGAAGCACTGAAGCTTTCTTT,CASSQERGSTEAFF,TRBV4-1,-,TRBJ1-1,-
TGTGCCAGCAGCTTCCAGGGGGCCCAAGAGACCCAGTACTTC,CASSFQGAQETQYF,TRBV7-9,-,TRBJ2-5,TRBD1
TGTGCCAGTACCACCGGGACTAGCGGGAGGCCCGGGGAGCTGTTTTTT,CASTTGTSGRPGELFF,TRBV19,-,TRBJ2-2,TRBD2
TGTGCCAGCAGCCAGCCATTAAGCGGGGGGGCCTCCAATGAGCAGTTCTTC,CASSQPLSGGASNEQFF,TRBV3-1/TRBV3-2,-,TRBJ2-1,TRBD2
TGTGCCAGCAGTTTCCAGGGTAGGAGTTCGTATGGCTACACCTTC,CASSFQGRSSYGYTF,TRBV6-5,-,TRBJ1-2,-
TGTGCCAGCAGTTTTCTTACTAGCCCGAACACCGGGGAGCTGTTTTTT,CASSFLTSPNTGELFF,TRBV27,once,TRBJ2-2,-
TGTGCCAGCAGTTTTAGATGGGCAGGATCCACCGGGGAGCTGTTTTTT,CASSFRWAGSTGELFF,TRBV27,-,TRBJ2-2,-
TGCGCCAGCAGCTTTTTACCCATTTCGGGGCTATTTCGACAGGGACTAGGAGATGGCTACACCTTC,CASSFLPISGLFRQGLGDGYTF,TRBV5-1,-,TRBJ1-2,TRBD1
TGTGCCAGCAGTCCGAGACAGGGTTCGGGCTACACCTTC,CASSPRQGSGYTF,TRBV12-3/TRBV12-4,-,TRBJ1-2,TRBD1
TGTGCCAGCTTACGTGGTGGACAGGGCTCTGAAAAACTGTTTTTT,CASLRGGQGSEKLFF,TRBV6-5,-,TRBJ1-4,TRBD1
TGTGCCAGTGTTGGGTTTCTCGCGGTCACAGATACGCAGTATTTT,CASVGFLAVTDTQYF,TRBV7-9,-,TRBJ2-3,-
TGTGCCAGCAGCCGCGGGATCTGGGAGACCCAGTACTTC,CASSRGIWETQYF,TRBV6-5,-,TRBJ2-5,-
TGCGCCAGCAGCCAACCGGGACTAGCGGGAAACACCGGGGAGCTGTTTTTT,CASSQPGLAGNTGELFF,TRBV5-1,-,TRBJ2-2,TRBD2
TGCGCCAGCAGCCAAAGTACCGGTGTCTACAATGAGCAGTTCTTC,CASSQSTGVYNEQFF,TRBV4-1,-,TRBJ2-1,-